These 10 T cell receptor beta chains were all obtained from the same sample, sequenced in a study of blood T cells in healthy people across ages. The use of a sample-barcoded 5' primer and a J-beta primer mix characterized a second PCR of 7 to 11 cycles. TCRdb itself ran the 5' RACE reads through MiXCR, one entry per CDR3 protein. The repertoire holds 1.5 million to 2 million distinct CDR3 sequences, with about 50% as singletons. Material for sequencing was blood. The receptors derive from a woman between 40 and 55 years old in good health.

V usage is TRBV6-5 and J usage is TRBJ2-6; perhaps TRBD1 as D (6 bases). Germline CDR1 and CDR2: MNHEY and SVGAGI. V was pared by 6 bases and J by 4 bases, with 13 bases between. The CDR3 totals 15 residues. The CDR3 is CASSRDRSGANVLTF. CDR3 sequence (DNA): TGTGCCAGCAGCCGTGACAGGTCCGGGGCCAACGTCCTGACTTTC.

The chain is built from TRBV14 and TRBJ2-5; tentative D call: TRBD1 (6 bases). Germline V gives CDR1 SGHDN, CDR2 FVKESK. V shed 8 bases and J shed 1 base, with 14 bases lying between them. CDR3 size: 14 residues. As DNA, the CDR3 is TGTGCCAGCGGGCGCCAGGGGTTCCAAGAGACCCAGTACTTC. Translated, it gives CASGRQGFQETQYF.

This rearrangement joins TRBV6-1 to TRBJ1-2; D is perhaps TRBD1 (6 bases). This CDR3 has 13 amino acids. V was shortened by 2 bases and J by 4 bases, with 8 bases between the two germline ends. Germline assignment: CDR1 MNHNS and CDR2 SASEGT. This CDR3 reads CASSERGTYGYTF. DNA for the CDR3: TGTGCCAGCAGTGAAAGGGGGACCTATGGCTACACCTTC.

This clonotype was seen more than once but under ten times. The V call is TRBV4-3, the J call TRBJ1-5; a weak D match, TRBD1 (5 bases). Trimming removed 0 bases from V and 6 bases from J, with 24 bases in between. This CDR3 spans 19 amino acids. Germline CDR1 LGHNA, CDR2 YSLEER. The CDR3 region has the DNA TGCGCCAGCAGCCAAGATCCCCCGTTCGGGACGGGGGGAGTTCAGCCCCAGCATTTT. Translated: CASSQDPPFGTGGVQPQHF.

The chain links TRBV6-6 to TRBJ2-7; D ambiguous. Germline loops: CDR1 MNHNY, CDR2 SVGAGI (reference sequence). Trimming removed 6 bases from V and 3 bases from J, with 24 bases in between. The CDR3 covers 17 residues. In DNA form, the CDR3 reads TGTGCCAGCAGCCCCTCCTCCGTCGGATCCTGGAACTACGAGCAGTACTTC. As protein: CASSPSSVGSWNYEQYF.

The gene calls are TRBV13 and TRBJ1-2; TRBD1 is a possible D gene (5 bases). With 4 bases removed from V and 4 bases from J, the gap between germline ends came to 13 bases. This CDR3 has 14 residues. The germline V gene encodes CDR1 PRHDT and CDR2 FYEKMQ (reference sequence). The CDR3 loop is CASSSLDRSYGYTF. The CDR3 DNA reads TGTGCCAGCAGCTCCCTAGACAGATCCTATGGCTACACCTTC.

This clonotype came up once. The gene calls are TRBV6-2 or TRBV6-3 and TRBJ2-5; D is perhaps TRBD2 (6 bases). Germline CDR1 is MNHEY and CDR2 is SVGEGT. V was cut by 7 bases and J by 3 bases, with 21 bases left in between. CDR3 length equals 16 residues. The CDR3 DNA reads TGTGCCAGCATTGCCACCGGGACTGTGGGCAAAGAGACCCAGTACTTC. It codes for CASIATGTVGKETQYF.

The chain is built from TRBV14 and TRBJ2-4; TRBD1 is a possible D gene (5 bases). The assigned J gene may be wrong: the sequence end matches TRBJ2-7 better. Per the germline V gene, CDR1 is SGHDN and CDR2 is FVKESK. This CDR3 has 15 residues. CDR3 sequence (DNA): TGTGCCAGCAGCCAAGATCCCCAGGGTTTGTACGAGCAGTACTTC. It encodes CASSQDPQGLYEQYF.

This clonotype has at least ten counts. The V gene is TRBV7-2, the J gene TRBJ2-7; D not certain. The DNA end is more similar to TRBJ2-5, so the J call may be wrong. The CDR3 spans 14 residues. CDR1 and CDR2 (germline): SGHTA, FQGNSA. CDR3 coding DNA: TGTGCCAGCTCACCAACACAGCTACAAGAGACCCAGTACTTC. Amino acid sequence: CASSPTQLQETQYF.

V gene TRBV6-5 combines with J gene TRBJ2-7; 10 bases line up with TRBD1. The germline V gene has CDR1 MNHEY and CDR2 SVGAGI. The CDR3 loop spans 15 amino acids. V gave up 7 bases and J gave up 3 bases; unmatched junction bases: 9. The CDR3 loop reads CASKKTGGESYEQYF. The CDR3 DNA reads TGTGCCAGCAAAAAGACAGGGGGCGAGAGCTACGAGCAGTACTTC.